The 16 T cell receptor beta chains reported below all come from one sample, sequenced in a study of blood T cell repertoires in COVID-19. Generated by immunoSEQ multiplex PCR, the TCRdb table keeps only in-frame clones and is missing some. The sample has about 260,000 clones; about 85% are singletons. The material sequenced was peripheral blood. These receptors originate from a man between 60 and 75 years old with acute or convalescent COVID-19.

This clone was counted only a few times. J is TRBJ1-2 and V is TRBV6-5; weak D call: TRBD1 (5 bases). From germline, CDR1 is MNHEY and CDR2 SVGAGI. Trimming cost V 2 bases and J 5 bases, with 15 bases left between them. This CDR3 region has 15 residues. CDR3 sequence reads: CASSYVTQGAYGYTF. The DNA for the CDR3 is TGTGCCAGCAGTTACGTCACCCAGGGCGCATATGGCTACACCTTC.

In this sample, this clone turned up once. J is TRBJ1-4 and V is TRBV7-9, with D tentatively TRBD1 (5 bases). Germline CDR1 is SEHNR and CDR2 is FQNEAQ (reference sequence). This CDR3 contains 13 residues. V lost 1 base and J 14 bases, leaving 14 bases between the germline ends. This chain's CDR3 is CASSLGLSRGLFF. In nucleotides, the CDR3 is TGTGCCAGCAGCTTAGGGTTGTCCCGGGGGCTGTTTTTT.

The rearrangement links TRBV30 to TRBJ2-7; TRBD1 matches 9 bases. Germline V gene sequence: CDR1 GTSNPN, CDR2 SVGIG (reference sequence). Germline trimming cut 5 bases from V and 6 bases from J; bases unmatched to any gene: 8. The CDR3 totals 13 residues. CDR3 in amino acids: CAWAPGQGSEQYF. The CDR3 nucleotides read TGTGCCTGGGCTCCGGGACAGGGATCCGAGCAGTACTTC.

This chain joins TRBV10-3 and TRBJ2-3, with 8 bases that match TRBD2. This CDR3 is 16 amino acids long. The V and J ends lost 2 bases and 0 bases, in that order; junction bases with no gene match: 4. CDR1 is ENHRY and CDR2 is SYGVKD in the germline V gene. Here the CDR3 reads CAISEGVAGSTDTQYF. CDR3 bases: TGTGCCATCAGTGAGGGAGTAGCGGGAAGCACAGATACGCAGTATTTT.

The V gene is TRBV5-1, the J gene TRBJ1-1, with D possibly TRBD1 on 6 matching bases. The germline gives CDR1 SGHRS, CDR2 YFSETQ. V lost 1 base and J 3 bases, leaving 28 bases between the germline ends. This CDR3 has 20 amino acids. DNA of the CDR3: TGCGCCAGCAGCTTGAGGGCCCAGACAGGAATACCATCCCCGGACACTGAAGCTTTCTTT. This encodes CASSLRAQTGIPSPDTEAFF.

The chain employs TRBV5-1 and TRBJ2-7; 10 bases align to TRBD1. The germline gives CDR1 SGHRS, CDR2 YFSETQ. This CDR3 region has 12 residues. The J segment lost 5 bases and the V segment lost 10 bases, leaving 6 bases of the junction unmatched. In nucleotides, the CDR3 is TGCGCCTCGGGACAGGGGCCACACGAGCAGTACTTC. Protein product: CASGQGPHEQYF.

This chain connects TRBV9 to TRBJ2-7, with D tentatively TRBD2 (5 bases). The CDR3 is 14 residues long. Germline assignment: CDR1 SGDLS and CDR2 YYNGEE. Trimming shortened V by 0 bases and J by 6 bases, and 13 bases separated the two germline ends. The CDR3 DNA follows: TGTGCCAGCAGCGTAGGGGCTAGCTCTCTCGAGCAGTACTTC. This encodes CASSVGASSLEQYF. Combining the CDR3 with reference TRBV9 and TRBJ2-7 gives the whole variable domain DSGVTQTPKHLITATGQRVTLRCSPRSGDLSVYWYQQSLDQGLQFLIQYYNGEERAKGNILERFSAQQFPDLHSELNLSSLELGDSALYFCASSVGASSLEQYFGPGTRLTVT.

The rearrangement links TRBV5-6 to TRBJ2-2, with 12 bases matching TRBD2. The J segment lost 0 bases and the V segment lost 2 bases, leaving 2 bases of the junction unmatched. From germline, CDR1 is SGHDT and CDR2 YYEEEE. The CDR3 has 17 amino acids. This CDR3 is CASSFLAGGPNTGELFF. The CDR3 bases are TGTGCCAGCAGCTTTCTAGCGGGAGGGCCGAACACCGGGGAGCTGTTTTTT.

The J gene is TRBJ2-2, the V gene TRBV4-2, with 8 nucleotides matching TRBD2. The CDR3 covers 16 residues. CDR1 and CDR2 (germline): LGHNA, YNFKEQ. V gave up 4 bases and J gave up 2 bases; unmatched junction bases: 6. This CDR3 is CASSLQTSVNTGELFF. CDR3 bases: TGTGCCAGCAGCCTCCAGACTAGCGTAAACACCGGGGAGCTGTTTTTT.

This clone was seen a handful of times. The rearrangement uses TRBV19 and TRBJ2-2; 8 bases are a match to TRBD2. Germline V gene sequence: CDR1 LNHDA, CDR2 SQIVND (reference sequence). V lost 7 bases and J lost 5; bases outside the gene matches: 18. The CDR3 sequence is 18 residues long. DNA of the CDR3: TGTGCCAGTAATTCAGGAGCGGGAGTAAAACGAGGGACCGGGGAGCTGTTTTTT. It codes for CASNSGAGVKRGTGELFF.

This clone showed up just once. The chain recombines TRBV7-2 with TRBJ2-1; TRBD1 aligns across 10 bases. This CDR3 contains 14 residues. The J segment lost 7 bases and the V segment lost 5 bases, leaving 5 bases of the junction unmatched. The germline CDR1 and CDR2 sequences are SGHTA and FQGNSA. CDR3 in DNA: TGTGCCAGCAGCAACCGACAGGGGGCGAATGAGCAGTTCTTC. Its translation: CASSNRQGANEQFF.

In the case of this clone: Compared with germline, one end of the junction differs, possibly owing to a read error. The chain employs TRBV7-9 and TRBJ2-1; 8 positions agree with TRBD2. This CDR3 has 17 amino acids. Per the germline V gene, CDR1 is SEHNR and CDR2 is FQNEAQ (reference sequence). CDR3 sequence reads: CASSSFGRADSHNEQFF. CDR3 sequence (DNA): TGTGCCAGCAGCTCTTTCGGGAGGGCCGACTCCCACAATGAGCAGTTCTTC.

The V gene is TRBV9, the J gene TRBJ1-1; a possible D gene is TRBD1 (6 bases). Looked up from germline, CDR1 is SGDLS and CDR2 is YYNGEE. The V end lost 4 bases, the J end lost 3 bases, and 13 bases lay between the germline ends. The CDR3 loop spans 14 amino acids. The CDR3 nucleotides read TGTGCCAGCAGCATTCAACAGGGCGACACTGAAGCTTTCTTT. This encodes CASSIQQGDTEAFF.

This chain's CDR3 is CASSSSQGARHEQYF. DNA of the CDR3: TGTGCCAGCAGTAGCTCTCAGGGGGCGCGCCACGAGCAGTACTTC. This chain links TRBV6-5 with TRBJ2-7; 8 nucleotides match TRBD1. Unmatched junction bases numbered 11, after V lost 5 bases and J lost 5 bases. The CDR3 consists of 15 residues. Germline V CDR1 and CDR2: MNHEY, SVGAGI.

The genes are TRBV19 and TRBJ2-7, with a weak D call TRBD1 (6 bases). Germline V gives CDR1 LNHDA, CDR2 SQIVND (reference sequence). There are 13 residues in the CDR3. Trimming stripped 7 bases from V and 0 bases from J, with 10 bases between. The CDR3 DNA follows: TGTGCCAGTATGGACAGAGACTCCTACGAGCAGTACTTC. This translates into CASMDRDSYEQYF.

The gene calls are TRBV19 and TRBJ2-7; 7 bases match TRBD1. CDR3 length: 13 amino acids. V trimming: 9 bases; J trimming: 1 base; junction bases outside the gene matches: 6. Germline values: CDR1 LNHDA, CDR2 SQIVND (reference sequence). CDR3 coding DNA: TGTGCCAGCGGGACAGTTCATTCCTACGAGCAGTACTTC. Its translation: CASGTVHSYEQYF.